The 27 T cell receptor beta chains below all came from one sample that was sequenced in a study of T cells in Graves' hyperthyroidism and ophthalmopathy. From RNA transcripts, TCR beta CDR3 regions were amplified. HTBI primers were employed in a first-round RT-PCR of the TCR CDR3. TCRdb fed the multiplex PCR reads into MiXCR, producing one record per CDR3 protein. Among fewer than 650,000 distinct CDR3 sequences, 14% were seen once, and the ten largest hold approximately 15%. The material sequenced was blood. The receptors shown here come from a woman aged 40 to 55 with Graves' hyperthyroidism.

This clonotype was detected a few times. Given a much more abundant clone one base away, this may be a read error. V is TRBV28 and J is TRBJ2-2; 7 bases match TRBD1. The CDR3 totals 13 residues. Germline V gene data show CDR1 as MDHEN and CDR2 as SYDVKM. V dropped 6 bases and J dropped 3; count of bases not matched to a gene: 1. CDR3 protein: CASRTGYTGELFF. CDR3 DNA sequence: TGTGCCAGCAGGACAGGGTACACCGGGGAGCTGTTTTTT.

The chain employs TRBV19 and TRBJ2-2; TRBD1 agrees at 7 bases. The CDR3 has 16 residues. V was clipped by 4 bases and J by 1 base; unmatched bases: 6. Germline V lookup: CDR1 LNHDA, CDR2 SQIVND (reference sequence). The CDR3 spells CASSSRDRVNTGELFF. The CDR3 DNA follows: TGTGCCAGTAGTAGCCGGGACAGAGTGAACACCGGGGAGCTGTTTTTT. The whole variable domain, remainder taken from reference TRBV19 and TRBJ2-2, is DGGITQSPKYLFRKEGQNVTLSCEQNLNHDAMYWYRQDPGQGLRLIYYSQIVNDFQKGDIAEGYSVSREKKESFPLTVTSAQKNPTAFYLCASSSRDRVNTGELFFGEGSRLTVL.

This clonotype was observed at least ten times. The V gene is TRBV2, the J gene TRBJ2-1; perhaps TRBD2 as D (5 bases). The CDR3 has 15 amino acids. The germline V gene encodes CDR1 SNHLY and CDR2 FYNNEI. V lost 2 bases to trimming and J lost 8 bases, with 16 bases between them. The DNA of the CDR3 is TGTGCCAGCAGTGAACGAGCGGACCCTAATTATGAGCAGTTCTTC. Translated, it gives CASSERADPNYEQFF.

This rearrangement joins TRBV11-2 to TRBJ2-7, with a tentative D call TRBD1 (5 bases). CDR1 and CDR2 (germline): SGHAT, FQNNGV. This CDR3 is built from 13 residues. V lost 1 base and J 6 bases, leaving 10 bases between the germline ends. The CDR3 region has the DNA TGTGCCAGCAGCTTAGGTAGGGGCGCCGAGCAGTACTTC. This translates into CASSLGRGAEQYF.

This clonotype was counted at least ten times. Its ends do not fully match the called genes, so a read error is possible. This sequence joins TRBV5-1 and TRBJ2-7, with D hard to call. Germline CDR1 SGHRS, CDR2 YFSETQ. The CDR3 sequence is 12 residues long. CDR3 nucleotide sequence: TGTGCCAGCAGCTCGAGCTCCTACGAGCAGTACTTC. Translation: CASSSSSYEQYF.

The CDR3 DNA is TGTGCCAGTAGTATAGGTTATAGTGGCGAGCAGTACTTC. Amino acids: CASSIGYSGEQYF. This chain uses TRBV19 with TRBJ2-7; no clear D. Trimming stripped 1 base from V and 6 bases from J, with 10 bases between. Germline V gene sequence: CDR1 LNHDA, CDR2 SQIVND (reference sequence). This CDR3 contains 13 residues.

J is TRBJ2-6 and V is TRBV7-9; weak D call: TRBD2 (5 bases). The germline V gene encodes CDR1 SEHNR and CDR2 FQNEAQ (reference sequence). The CDR3 contains 15 residues. The germline V and J ends were trimmed by 3 bases and 0 bases, with 6 bases remaining between them. The CDR3 DNA is TGTGCCAGCAGCTTCGGGAACTCTGGGGCCAACGTCCTGACTTTC. This encodes CASSFGNSGANVLTF.

This clonotype was seen only a few times. This chain connects TRBV9 to TRBJ1-6, with D perhaps TRBD1 (5 bases). V dropped 0 bases and J dropped 7 bases, with 11 bases sitting between them. The CDR3 consists of 15 residues. CDR1 is SGDLS and CDR2 is YYNGEE in the germline V gene. In DNA form, the CDR3 reads TGTGCCAGCAGCGTAGAGACAGCGAAGAATTCACCCCTCCACTTT. It codes for CASSVETAKNSPLHF.

This clonotype was detected only a few times. The gene calls are TRBV28 and TRBJ2-4, with D uncertain. Trimming pared 2 bases from V and 5 bases from J, leaving 10 bases between. In germline, CDR1 is MDHEN, CDR2 SYDVKM. The CDR3 runs to 14 residues. In nucleotides, the CDR3 is TGTGCCAGCAGTTTAGCAGTCCAGGAAAACATTCAGTACTTC. Its translation: CASSLAVQENIQYF. Drawing the rest from reference TRBV28 and TRBJ2-4, the complete variable domain is DVKVTQSSRYLVKRTGEKVFLECVQDMDHENMFWYRQDPGLGLRLIYFSYDVKMKEKGDIPEGYSVSREKKERFSLILESASTNQTSMYLCASSLAVQENIQYFGAGTRLSVL.

This clonotype has just a few counts. The rearrangement joins TRBV29-1 to TRBJ1-5; D gene uncertain. Germline-derived CDR1 and CDR2 are SQVTM and ANQGSEA. The CDR3 contains 12 residues. V was shortened by 3 bases and J by 7 bases, with 10 bases between the two germline ends. DNA for the CDR3: TGCAGCGTTGACAGGTCAACCCAGCCCCAGCATTTT. It translates to CSVDRSTQPQHF.

The sample holds many counts of this clonotype. The V gene is TRBV28, the J gene TRBJ2-5, with a possible D match to TRBD1 (5 bases). Germline CDR1 and CDR2: MDHEN and SYDVKM. The CDR3 contains 14 residues. Trimming removed 3 bases from V and 2 bases from J, with 10 bases in between. In DNA form, the CDR3 reads TGTGCCAGCAGTTTGGGGCGAATTCAAGAGACCCAGTACTTC. Residues: CASSLGRIQETQYF.

The chain employs TRBV19 and TRBJ2-7; possibly TRBD1 for D (6 bases). The germline V gene has CDR1 LNHDA and CDR2 SQIVND (reference sequence). This CDR3 spans 14 amino acids. The V end lost 9 bases, the J end lost 2 bases, and 17 bases lay between the germline ends. DNA of the CDR3: TGTGCCAGCCAAAGGGACAACCCCCCCTACGAGCAGTACTTC. Encoded protein: CASQRDNPPYEQYF.

The chain couples TRBV4-2 to TRBJ2-7; tentatively, D is TRBD2 (6 bases). The germline V gene has CDR1 LGHNA and CDR2 YNFKEQ. This CDR3 spans 15 amino acids. V was trimmed by 4 bases and J by 5 bases, leaving 18 bases between them. The CDR3 nucleotides read TGTGCCAGCAGCCGGGGGGTCCAGGCCTCTGACGAGCAGTACTTC. It specifies CASSRGVQASDEQYF.

This clonotype appeared a few times. The rearrangement uses TRBV2 and TRBJ2-2; weak D call: TRBD2 (6 bases). V lost 1 base to trimming and J lost 2 bases, with 14 bases between them. The germline V gene has CDR1 SNHLY and CDR2 FYNNEI. The CDR3 length is 17 residues. The CDR3 DNA is TGTGCCAGCAGTGAAGATTCGACTAGATATAACACCGGGGAGCTGTTTTTT. Residues: CASSEDSTRYNTGELFF.

The chain uses TRBV14 and TRBJ2-7; 8 positions match TRBD1. The V and J ends lost 2 bases and 6 bases, in that order; junction bases with no gene match: 3. Germline assignment: CDR1 SGHDN and CDR2 FVKESK. This CDR3 spans 13 amino acids. Here the CDR3 reads CASSQFRGREQYF. CDR3 bases: TGTGCCAGCAGCCAATTCAGGGGGCGCGAGCAGTACTTC.

This clonotype was seen repeatedly, ten times or more. The chain has TRBV7-3 and TRBJ2-1; 7 nucleotides align to TRBD2. The CDR3 has 18 amino acids. In germline, CDR1 is SGHTA, CDR2 FQGTGA. The V segment lost 1 base and the J segment 0 bases; nucleotides outside the gene matches: 9. In DNA, the CDR3 is TGTGCCAGCAGCTTAAGGGGGGGGAGGGGAACCTCCTACAATGAGCAGTTCTTC. Translating gives CASSLRGGRGTSYNEQFF.

CDR3 nucleotide sequence: TGCAGTGCTTTGATGGGCAATCAGCCCCAGCATTTT. As protein: CSALMGNQPQHF. This chain joins TRBV20-1 and TRBJ1-5, with D unresolved. The length of the CDR3 is 12 residues. V was clipped by 5 bases and J by 2 bases, with 7 bases between them. Germline CDR1 DFQATT, CDR2 SNEGSKA (reference sequence).

This clonotype was seen many times. This rearrangement joins TRBV28 to TRBJ1-3; D remains unclear. Trimming stripped 7 bases from V and 0 bases from J, with 10 bases between. The CDR3 is made up of 14 amino acids. CDR1 is MDHEN, CDR2 SYDVKM, per germline. CDR3 nucleotide sequence: TGTGCCAGCATACCGGTCTCCTCTGGAAACACCATATATTTT. Encoded protein: CASIPVSSGNTIYF.

The chain is built from TRBV27 and TRBJ2-5; 7 positions agree with TRBD1. In germline, CDR1 is MNHEY, CDR2 SMNVEV (reference sequence). Germline trimming cut 4 bases from V and 2 bases from J; bases unmatched to any gene: 13. The length of the CDR3 is 17 residues. The CDR3 region is CASSSRQGNSPQETQYF. The CDR3 DNA sequence: TGTGCCAGCAGTTCCCGACAGGGAAATTCCCCACAAGAGACCCAGTACTTC.

This clonotype was observed a few times. V gene TRBV27 combines with J gene TRBJ2-1; possible D gene TRBD1, 5 bases. The CDR3 is made up of 15 amino acids. The germline V gene has CDR1 MNHEY and CDR2 SMNVEV (reference sequence). With 4 bases removed from V and 0 bases from J, the gap between germline ends came to 10 bases. The CDR3 loop is CASSSDTSSYNEQFF. CDR3 DNA sequence: TGTGCCAGCAGTTCGGACACCAGCTCCTACAATGAGCAGTTCTTC.

The chain uses TRBV7-9 and TRBJ2-7; unclear D gene. Trimming shortened V by 5 bases and J by 6 bases, and 20 bases separated the two germline ends. The CDR3 extends over 15 amino acids. CDR1 is SEHNR and CDR2 is FQNEAQ in the germline V gene (reference sequence). The CDR3 spells CASSPPVTTYGEQYF. The CDR3 DNA sequence: TGTGCCAGCAGCCCCCCTGTGACAACGTATGGCGAGCAGTACTTC. The whole variable domain, filled in from reference TRBV7-9 and TRBJ2-7, reads DTGVSQNPRHKITKRGQNVTFRCDPISEHNRLYWYRQTLGQGPEFLTYFQNEAQLEKSRLLSDRFSAERPKGSFSTLEIQRTEQGDSAMYLCASSPPVTTYGEQYFGPGTRLTVT.

At least ten counts were recorded for this clonotype. In DNA, the CDR3 is TGTGCCAGCAGTGAAGCGCTTAACAGTAATTCACCCCTCCACTTT. Amino acid sequence: CASSEALNSNSPLHF. The V call is TRBV2, the J call TRBJ1-6; D remains unclear. CDR1 is SNHLY and CDR2 is FYNNEI in the germline V gene. The V and J ends lost 0 bases and 6 bases respectively, with 9 bases between them. The CDR3 is made up of 15 amino acids.

There are many counts of this clonotype. V gene TRBV7-2 combines with J gene TRBJ2-1, with 12 bases matching TRBD2. Germline CDR1 and CDR2: SGHTA and FQGNSA. The CDR3 extends over 15 amino acids. With V trimmed by 5 bases and J by 3 bases, 2 bases remained unmatched. The CDR3 bases are TGTGCCAGCAGCCGACTAGCGGGAGTCTACAATGAGCAGTTCTTC. Its protein is CASSRLAGVYNEQFF.

This clonotype was observed many times. The chain has TRBV2 and TRBJ2-2; the D is unclear. The V gene lost 7 bases and the J gene lost 2 bases, with 11 bases spanning the gap. Germline V gene sequence: CDR1 SNHLY, CDR2 FYNNEI. This CDR3 has 14 residues. The CDR3 reads CASTLNTNTGELFF. As DNA, the CDR3 is TGTGCCAGCACTCTAAATACCAACACCGGGGAGCTGTTTTTT.

This clonotype was observed at least ten times. The V call is TRBV7-2, the J call TRBJ2-1; D uncertain. Germline-derived CDR1 and CDR2 are SGHTA and FQGNSA. The CDR3 is made up of 14 amino acids. Trimming removed 5 bases from V and 2 bases from J, with 10 bases in between. The CDR3 is CASSPGRTYNEQFF. CDR3 DNA sequence: TGTGCCAGCAGCCCAGGACGGACCTACAATGAGCAGTTCTTC.

This clonotype was seen ten or more times. The gene calls are TRBV27 and TRBJ2-5, with 12 bases identical to TRBD2. CDR1 MNHEY and CDR2 SMNVEV come from the germline V gene (reference sequence). This CDR3 comprises 20 residues. With 5 bases clipped from V and 5 bases from J, the junction kept 21 bases outside the gene matches. CDR3 sequence (DNA): TGTGCCAGCAGTCCCACGCGGTTGGGTCGACTAGCGGGAGCGGGTGAGACCCAGTACTTC. It yields the protein CASSPTRLGRLAGAGETQYF.

This clonotype was seen ten or more times. The chain combines TRBV12-3 or TRBV12-4 with TRBJ2-2; 9 nucleotides align to TRBD1. This CDR3 comprises 16 residues. V lost 5 bases and J lost 2; bases outside the gene matches: 6. CDR3: CASSPRTGANTGELFF. Written as DNA, the CDR3 is TGTGCCAGCAGTCCGAGGACAGGGGCCAACACCGGGGAGCTGTTTTTT.